The 15 T cell receptor beta chains in this list originate from one sample, sequenced in a study of identical twins. TCRdb analysed the 5' RACE reads with MiXCR anew, one entry per CDR3 protein. The sample records 350,000 to 500,000 distinct CDR3 sequences, roughly 20% being singletons. The sample consisted of naive T cells sorted from blood. The source of these receptors is a middle-aged man in good health.

Ten or more counts support this clonotype. V and J are TRBV5-1 and TRBJ2-7; D not resolved. Trimming removed 4 bases from V and 3 bases from J, with 20 bases in between. Looked up from germline, CDR1 is SGHRS and CDR2 is YFSETQ. This CDR3 is 16 amino acids long. The CDR3 region is CASSPSGVRSLYEQYF. The CDR3 nucleotides read TGCGCCAGCAGCCCCTCTGGAGTCCGCAGTCTCTACGAGCAGTACTTC. The entire variable domain, with the rest obtained from reference TRBV5-1 and TRBJ2-7, is as follows: KAGVTQTPRYLIKTRGQQVTLSCSPISGHRSVSWYQQTPGQGLQFLFEYFSETQRNKGNFPGRFSGRQFSNSRSEMNVSTLELGDSALYLCASSPSGVRSLYEQYFGPGTRLTVT.

This clonotype has just a few counts. V and J are TRBV20-1 and TRBJ2-3; 8 nucleotides match TRBD2. The junction had 9 bases not matched to a gene; V was cut back by 6 bases and J by 4 bases. CDR3 length equals 14 residues. Germline values: CDR1 DFQATT, CDR2 SNEGSKA (reference sequence). The CDR3 loop reads CSAPPGGGSDTQYF. CDR3 coding DNA: TGCAGTGCCCCTCCCGGGGGGGGCTCAGATACGCAGTATTTT.

V usage is TRBV6-4 and J usage is TRBJ2-5; weak D call: TRBD1 (6 bases). Germline V CDR1 and CDR2: MRHNA, SNTAGT. The CDR3 spans 13 residues. Trimming left V 5 bases short and J 2 bases short, with 9 bases between. The CDR3 protein is CASSKDRQETQYF. CDR3 sequence (DNA): TGTGCCAGCAGTAAAGACAGGCAAGAGACCCAGTACTTC.

This clonotype was recorded a few times. The V and J genes are TRBV5-5 and TRBJ1-2; no reliable D call. Trimming shortened V by 0 bases and J by 7 bases, and 7 bases separated the two germline ends. The CDR3 has 12 amino acids. Germline lookup yields CDR1 SGHKS and CDR2 YYEKEE (reference sequence). The DNA of the CDR3 is TGTGCCAGCAGCTTGGCCGCAGGTGGCTACACCTTC. This gives the protein CASSLAAGGYTF.

The rearrangement uses TRBV10-3 and TRBJ1-2; perhaps TRBD1 as D (5 bases). Trimming took 0 bases from V and 3 from J, leaving 8 bases between them. This CDR3 has 14 amino acids. The germline CDR1 and CDR2 sequences are ENHRY and SYGVKD. This chain's CDR3 is CAISESWGDYGYTF. CDR3 bases: TGTGCCATCAGTGAGTCCTGGGGGGACTATGGCTACACCTTC.

The table lists this clonotype with a few counts. CDR3 coding DNA: TGTGCCAGCAGTTTAGACAGTGTTGGCTACACCTTC. Translation: CASSLDSVGYTF. V is TRBV12-3 or TRBV12-4 and J is TRBJ1-2; no reliable D call. V dropped 1 base and J dropped 7 bases, with 7 bases sitting between them. The CDR3 covers 12 residues.

This clonotype was seen a handful of times. The chain couples TRBV4-1 to TRBJ1-2; no reliable D call. V was trimmed by 4 bases and J by 8 bases, leaving 17 bases between them. The CDR3 is 14 residues long. Germline V gene sequence: CDR1 MGHRA, CDR2 YSYEKL. The CDR3 bases are TGCGCCAGCAGCCTCCCTGTCCAAAGCCAAGGCTACACCTTC. Translation gives CASSLPVQSQGYTF.

The CDR3, as DNA: TGTGCCATCAGGGAAGGGCAGGGGAACACTGAAGCTTTCTTT. Protein sequence: CAIREGQGNTEAFF. The rearrangement joins TRBV10-3 to TRBJ1-1; maybe TRBD1 (5 bases). This CDR3 comprises 14 residues. Between the trimmed V and J ends, which lost 6 bases and 1 base, there was a span of 12 bases. From germline, CDR1 is ENHRY and CDR2 SYGVKD.

The chain joins TRBV6-6 to TRBJ2-7; D possibly corresponds to TRBD1 (6 bases). The V and J ends lost 0 bases and 12 bases respectively, with 9 bases between them. CDR1 and CDR2 (germline): MNHNY, SVGAGI (reference sequence). This CDR3 region has 11 residues. The CDR3 is CASSYSGHPYF. The CDR3 nucleotides are TGTGCCAGCAGTTACTCGGGACATCCGTACTTC.

As for this clonotype: The limits of the CDR3 on the DNA are not certain, so only TCRdb's listed CDR3 is given. The chain employs TRBV7-5 and TRBJ2-3; the DNA was not used to check the table's D call, TRBD1. TRBV7-5 is labeled a pseudogene. From its first to its last residue, the CDR3 has 24 amino acids. CDR3 sequence: CISVSEAFYLQWCSGPATPDTQYF.

This clonotype was counted a single time. The CDR3 DNA is TGTGCCTGGAGTGGATTAGCGGGAGCTCGCAATGAGCAGTTCTTC. The encoded protein is CAWSGLAGARNEQFF. This chain connects TRBV30 to TRBJ2-1, with 9 bases lining up with TRBD2. V lost 1 base to trimming and J lost 6 bases; unmatched junction nucleotides: 7. This CDR3 is built from 15 residues. Per the germline V gene, CDR1 is GTSNPN and CDR2 is SVGIG (reference sequence).

The sample holds a few counts of this clonotype. The chain recombines TRBV6-2 or TRBV6-3 with TRBJ2-3; D may be TRBD1 (5 bases). This CDR3 has 14 residues. From germline, CDR1 is MNHEY and CDR2 SVGEGT. The ends were cut back, 8 bases at V and 2 bases at J, with 14 bases in the middle. The CDR3 region is CASHLNRLTDTQYF. In DNA, the CDR3 is TGTGCCAGCCACCTTAACAGGCTCACAGATACGCAGTATTTT.

There are a few counts of this clonotype. The chain carries TRBV20-1 and TRBJ2-5; 10 bases map to TRBD2. In germline, CDR1 is DFQATT, CDR2 SNEGSKA (reference sequence). Trimming at V came to 6 bases and at J to 0 bases, leaving 7 bases not matched to a gene. CDR3 length equals 15 residues. The chain's CDR3 is CSAQLAGLYQETQYF. CDR3 coding DNA: TGCAGTGCGCAACTAGCGGGGCTGTACCAAGAGACCCAGTACTTC.

The CDR3 DNA reads as TGTGCCGGCCGGGACAGGGATACCGGGGAGCTGTTTTTT. Its translation is CAGRDRDTGELFF. The rearrangement uses TRBV10-3 and TRBJ2-2; 9 bases line up with TRBD1. V was clipped by 11 bases and J by 5 bases; unmatched bases: 6. Germline values: CDR1 ENHRY, CDR2 SYGVKD. CDR3 size: 13 residues.

Worth noting for this clonotype: The CDR3 carries no conserved terminal phenylalanine or tryptophan, so it likely arises from a read error. This sequence joins TRBV6-5 and TRBJ1-1, with a possible D match to TRBD1 (5 bases). The CDR3 loop spans 17 amino acids. The V end was cut by 0 bases, the J end by 0 bases, with 14 bases between. CDR1 is MNHEY and CDR2 is SVGAGI in the germline V gene. This CDR3 reads CASSYSIPGALNTEAFS. The CDR3 nucleotides are TGTGCCAGCAGTTACTCGATCCCCGGGGCCTTGAACACTGAAGCTTTCTCT.